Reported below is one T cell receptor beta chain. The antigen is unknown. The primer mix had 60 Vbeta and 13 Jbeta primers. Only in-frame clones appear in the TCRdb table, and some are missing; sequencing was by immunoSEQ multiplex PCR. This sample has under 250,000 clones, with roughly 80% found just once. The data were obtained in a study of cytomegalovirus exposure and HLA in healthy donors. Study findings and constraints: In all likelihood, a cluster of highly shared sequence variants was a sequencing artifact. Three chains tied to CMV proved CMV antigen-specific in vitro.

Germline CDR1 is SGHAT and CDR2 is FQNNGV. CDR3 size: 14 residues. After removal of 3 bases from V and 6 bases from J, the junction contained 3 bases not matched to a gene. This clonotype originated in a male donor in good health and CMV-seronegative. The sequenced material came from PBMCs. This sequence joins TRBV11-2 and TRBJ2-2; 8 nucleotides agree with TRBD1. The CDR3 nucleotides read TGTGCCAGCAGCTTTGGGACAGGTGCCGGGGAGCTGTTTTTT. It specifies CASSFGTGAGELFF.